Listed below are T cell receptor beta chains from one sample, sequenced in a study of blood T cell repertoires in COVID-19. Profiled with immunoSEQ multiplex PCR; TCRdb holds only in-frame clones, not every one. Among about 110,000 clones listed, 55% to 75% were seen once. The sequenced sample consisted of peripheral blood. These receptors were obtained from a woman aged 40 to 50 with acute or convalescent COVID-19. Both conserved end residues are part of each CDR3. The D gene is left open where the match is weak. Clone size appears in some rows only: once, few, many, or a class for an expanded clone.

>TRBJ2-7|TRBD2|once|TRBV2
CASRGFSGSYEQYF
TGTGCCAGCAGGGGGTTTAGCGGGTCCTACGAGCAGTACTTC
>TRBJ1-5|.|once|TRBV3-1/TRBV3-2
CASSQVDSTGQPQHF
TGTGCCAGCAGCCAAGTGGACTCTACGGGTCAGCCCCAGCATTTT
>TRBJ2-3|TRBD1|.|TRBV7-3
CASSLTGLGQVTDTQYF
TGTGCCAGCAGCTTAACGGGGTTAGGACAGGTCACAGATACGCAGTATTTT
>TRBJ2-5|TRBD2|.|TRBV25-1
CASSDGGGSSPRETQYF
TGTGCCAGCAGTGATGGGGGGGGTAGCTCGCCCCGGGAGACCCAGTACTTC
>TRBJ2-6|TRBD1|.|TRBV24-1
CATSDTGQGASGANVLTF
TGTGCCACCAGTGATACGGGACAGGGGGCGTCTGGGGCCAACGTCCTGACTTTC
>TRBJ1-1|.|.|TRBV7-8
CASSAQVGNTEAFF
TGTGCCAGCAGCGCGCAGGTGGGGAACACTGAAGCTTTCTTT
>TRBJ2-7|TRBD2|.|TRBV28
CASSIPLAGGLSEQYF
TGTGCCAGCAGCATCCCGCTAGCGGGGGGGCTAAGTGAGCAGTACTTC
>TRBJ1-6|.|.|TRBV4-1
CASSQNSNSPLHF
TGCGCCAGCAGCCAGAACAGCAATTCACCCCTCCACTTT
>TRBJ2-2|.|few|TRBV30
CAWSVMSAGELFF
TGTGCCTGGAGTGTAATGTCCGCCGGGGAGCTGTTTTTT
>TRBJ2-2|.|.|TRBV23-1
CASSHGSWLEGELFF
TGCGCCAGCAGTCATGGTAGCTGGCTTGAGGGGGAGCTGTTTTTT
>TRBJ1-3|.|.|TRBV14
CASSQPGRGNTIYF
TGTGCCAGCAGCCAACCAGGGAGGGGAAACACCATATATTTT
>TRBJ2-7|.|.|TRBV7-2
CASTLRGSYEQYF
TGTGCCAGCACCCTCCGAGGCTCCTACGAGCAGTACTTC
>TRBJ1-2|.|.|TRBV24-1
CATWQEGYGYTF
TGTGCCACTTGGCAGGAGGGGTATGGCTACACCTTC
>TRBJ1-2|.|.|TRBV27
CASSLLSGPLNYGYTF
TGTGCCAGCAGTTTACTATCAGGGCCTCTTAACTATGGCTACACCTTC
>TRBJ2-5|TRBD2|.|TRBV6-6
CASRAGSGGAIETQYF
TGTGCCAGCAGGGCCGGGAGCGGGGGGGCCATAGAGACCCAGTACTTC
>TRBJ1-2|TRBD1|.|TRBV3-1/TRBV3-2
CASSLTAGTERYGYTF
TGTGCCAGCAGCCTAACTGCCGGGACAGAAAGATATGGCTACACCTTC
>TRBJ2-6|.|.|TRBV29-1
CSVIRGGANVLTF
TGCAGCGTTATAAGGGGTGGGGCCAACGTCCTGACTTTC
>TRBJ1-4|.|once|TRBV3-1/TRBV3-2
CASSHQQVLGEKLFF
TGTGCCAGCAGCCATCAACAGGTTCTTGGTGAAAAACTGTTTTTT
>TRBJ2-3|TRBD2|.|TRBV7-6
CASSSPRLAGGGADTQYF
TGTGCCAGCAGCTCACCCCGACTAGCGGGGGGCGGGGCAGATACGCAGTATTTT
>TRBJ2-7|TRBD2|many|TRBV7-9
CASSFTSASYEQYF
TGTGCCAGCAGCTTTACTAGCGCGAGCTACGAGCAGTACTTC
>TRBJ2-7|TRBD1|.|TRBV2
CASRRQGDSYEQYF
TGTGCCAGCAGACGACAGGGGGACTCCTACGAGCAGTACTTC
>TRBJ2-5|.|.|TRBV6-5
CASSYEQAQYF
TGTGCCAGCAGTTACGAGCAAGCCCAGTACTTC
>TRBJ2-2|.|few|TRBV9
CASSVESGWKFNTGELFF
TGTGCCAGCAGCGTAGAATCGGGGTGGAAGTTTAACACCGGGGAGCTGTTTTTT
>TRBJ1-4|TRBD1|.|TRBV30
CAMSGGTANEKLFF
TGTGCCATGTCCGGTGGGACAGCTAATGAAAAACTGTTTTTT
>TRBJ2-5|.|.|TRBV29-1
CSVVRDKETQYF
TGCAGCGTGGTCCGGGACAAAGAGACCCAGTACTTC
>TRBJ1-4|TRBD1|.|TRBV5-4
CASSDGQGATNEKLFF
TGTGCCAGCAGCGACGGACAGGGGGCGACTAATGAAAAACTGTTTTTT
>TRBJ1-2|.|.|TRBV5-4
CASSTGQKYGYTF
TGTGCCAGCAGCACGGGACAAAAATATGGCTACACCTTC
>TRBJ2-7|.|few|TRBV5-6
CASSYLSVLYEQYF
TGTGCCAGCAGCTACCTAAGTGTGCTCTACGAGCAGTACTTC
>TRBJ1-1|.|few|TRBV12-3/TRBV12-4
CASRQQGNTEAFF
TGTGCCAGCAGACAACAGGGGAACACTGAAGCTTTCTTT
>TRBJ1-6|.|.|TRBV11-2
CASSLETAYNSPLHF
TGTGCCAGCAGCTTAGAGACAGCCTATAATTCACCCCTCCACTTT
>TRBJ1-2|.|.|TRBV6-7
CASSYSRSFGYGYTF
TGTGCCAGCAGTTACTCGAGATCCTTCGGCTATGGCTACACCTTC
>TRBJ1-4|.|.|TRBV14
CASSPEGLSQGRWGRTNEKLFF
TGTGCCAGCAGCCCAGAGGGGCTCTCGCAGGGCCGGTGGGGGAGGACTAATGAAAAACTGTTTTTT
>TRBJ2-3|TRBD2|.|TRBV9
CASSVPGGLAADTQYF
TGTGCCAGCAGCGTACCAGGGGGACTAGCGGCAGATACGCAGTATTTT
>TRBJ1-5|TRBD1|.|TRBV5-6
CASSSIRQGSNQPQHF
TGTGCCAGCAGCTCGATTAGACAGGGTTCCAATCAGCCCCAGCATTTT
>TRBJ1-4|.|few|TRBV2
CASSVQGLREKLFF
TGTGCCAGCAGTGTACAGGGACTACGAGAAAAACTGTTTTTT
>TRBJ1-5|.|.|TRBV5-1
CASSLEGGNSNQPQHF
TGCGCCAGCAGCTTGGAGGGAGGAAATAGCAATCAGCCCCAGCATTTT
>TRBJ2-3|.|.|TRBV24-1
CATSAPLGGTDTQYF
TGTGCCACCAGTGCTCCCCTAGGGGGTACAGATACGCAGTATTTT
>TRBJ2-1|.|few|TRBV6-1
CASSEAKGVRVLYNEQFF
TGTGCCAGCAGTGAAGCTAAGGGGGTCCGGGTTTTATACAATGAGCAGTTCTTC
>TRBJ1-3|.|.|TRBV5-4
CGAGTSGNTIYF
TGTGGCGCGGGGACCTCTGGAAACACCATATATTTT
>TRBJ2-7|TRBD1|.|TRBV20-1
CSASRRETGGFNEQYF
TGCAGTGCTAGTAGAAGGGAGACAGGGGGCTTCAACGAGCAGTACTTC
>TRBJ1-4|.|.|TRBV6-1
CASSEATAGRNEKLFF
TGTGCCAGCAGTGAAGCGACGGCAGGCCGTAATGAAAAACTGTTTTTT
>TRBJ2-7|.|.|TRBV3-1/TRBV3-2
CASSQVPPGGQRAYEQYF
TGTGCCAGCAGCCAAGTCCCCCCCGGGGGGCAAAGGGCCTACGAGCAGTACTTC
>TRBJ1-3|.|.|TRBV13
CASSLRAEGNTIYF
TGTGCCAGCAGCTTGAGAGCGGAAGGAAACACCATATATTTT
>TRBJ1-4|.|once|TRBV7-8
CASSLGRGPREKLFF
TGTGCCAGCAGCTTAGGGAGGGGCCCCAGGGAAAAACTGTTTTTT
>TRBJ1-1|.|few|TRBV29-1
CSVYLSGTEAFF
TGCAGCGTATACTTGAGTGGCACTGAAGCTTTCTTT
>TRBJ2-1|TRBD1|.|TRBV12-5
CASGLGQGLDNEQFF
TGTGCTAGTGGTTTGGGACAGGGGTTAGACAATGAGCAGTTCTTC
>TRBJ1-1|.|few|TRBV4-1
CASSPLGGSRTEAFF
TGCGCCAGCAGCCCCCTGGGAGGGTCGAGGACTGAAGCTTTCTTT
>TRBJ2-3|.|.|TRBV30
CAWSEDWLDTQYF
TGTGCCTGGAGTGAGGACTGGTTGGATACGCAGTATTTT
>TRBJ2-4|.|.|TRBV30
CAWSVPWGPQNIQYF
TGTGCCTGGAGTGTACCTTGGGGCCCACAAAACATTCAGTACTTC
>TRBJ1-6|TRBD1|few|TRBV10-2
CASTPGTVNSPLHF
TGCGCCAGCACTCCCGGGACAGTCAATTCACCCCTCCACTTT
>TRBJ2-3|.|.|TRBV6-5
CASNEGEVDTQYF
TGTGCCAGCAACGAGGGAGAGGTAGATACGCAGTATTTT
>TRBJ2-1|TRBD1|.|TRBV6-2/TRBV6-3
CASSWGQGHYNEQFF
TGTGCCAGCAGTTGGGGACAGGGCCACTACAATGAGCAGTTCTTC
>TRBJ1-6|.|few|TRBV5-1
CASSPGQGGLNSPLHF
TGCGCCAGCAGCCCGGGTCAGGGAGGCCTTAATTCACCCCTCCACTTT
>TRBJ2-1|TRBD2|.|TRBV15
CATSRGDSGGYNEQFF
TGTGCCACCAGCAGAGGGGATAGCGGGGGGTACAATGAGCAGTTCTTC
>TRBJ1-5|TRBD1|.|TRBV19
CASRTGQGQRQPQHF
TGTGCCAGTAGAACGGGACAGGGGCAAAGACAGCCCCAGCATTTT
>TRBJ2-5|TRBD1|.|TRBV7-2
CASSKGAQETQYF
TGTGCCAGCAGCAAGGGGGCTCAAGAGACCCAGTACTTC
>TRBJ2-7|.|.|TRBV4-3
CASSQEGGYEQYF
TGCGCCAGCAGCCAAGAGGGAGGCTACGAGCAGTACTTC